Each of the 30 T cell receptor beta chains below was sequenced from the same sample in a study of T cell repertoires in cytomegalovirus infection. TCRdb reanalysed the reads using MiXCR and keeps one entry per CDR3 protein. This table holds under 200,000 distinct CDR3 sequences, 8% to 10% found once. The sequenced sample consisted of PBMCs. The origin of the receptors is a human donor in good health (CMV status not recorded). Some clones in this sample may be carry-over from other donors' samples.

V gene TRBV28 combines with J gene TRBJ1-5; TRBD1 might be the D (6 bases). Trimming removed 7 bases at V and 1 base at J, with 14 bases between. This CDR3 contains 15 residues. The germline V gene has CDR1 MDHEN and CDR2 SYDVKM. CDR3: CASKSGEGSNQPQHF. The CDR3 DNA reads TGTGCCAGCAAGTCAGGGGAAGGGAGCAATCAGCCCCAGCATTTT.

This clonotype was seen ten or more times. The CDR3 DNA reads TGTGCCAGCTCATGGCGGGAGCTGGGGCAAGAGACCCAGTACTTC. Protein: CASSWRELGQETQYF. The chain links TRBV18 to TRBJ2-5; 7 bases are shared with TRBD2. The trim removed 5 bases at V and 2 bases at J, leaving 8 bases unmatched. The CDR3 is made up of 15 amino acids. Germline lookup yields CDR1 KGHSH and CDR2 LQKENI.

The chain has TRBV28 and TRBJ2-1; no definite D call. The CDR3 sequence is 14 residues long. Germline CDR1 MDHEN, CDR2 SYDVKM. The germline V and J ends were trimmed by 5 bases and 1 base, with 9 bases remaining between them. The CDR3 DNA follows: TGTGCCAGCAGTGTTATTGGGTCCTACAATGAGCAGTTCTTC. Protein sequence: CASSVIGSYNEQFF.

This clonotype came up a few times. The DNA of the CDR3 is TGTGCCAGCAGTACTCTCCAGCGGTCGAACACCGGGGAGCTGTTTTTT. It specifies CASSTLQRSNTGELFF. The chain uses TRBV28 and TRBJ2-2; tentative D call: TRBD2 (5 bases). Trimming pared 5 bases from V and 0 bases from J, leaving 13 bases between. CDR3 size: 16 residues. Per germline, CDR1 MDHEN and CDR2 SYDVKM.

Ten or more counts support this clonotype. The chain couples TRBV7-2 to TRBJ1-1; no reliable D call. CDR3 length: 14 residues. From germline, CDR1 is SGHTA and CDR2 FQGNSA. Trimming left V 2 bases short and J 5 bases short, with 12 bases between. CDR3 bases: TGTGCCAGCAGCTTATACCAAGGTGGTACTGAAGCTTTCTTT. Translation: CASSLYQGGTEAFF.

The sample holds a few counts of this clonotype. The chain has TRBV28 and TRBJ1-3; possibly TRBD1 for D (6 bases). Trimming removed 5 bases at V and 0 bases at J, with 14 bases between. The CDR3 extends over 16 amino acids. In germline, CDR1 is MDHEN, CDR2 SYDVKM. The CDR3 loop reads CASSPGGGVSGNTIYF. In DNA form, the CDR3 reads TGTGCCAGCAGTCCCGGTGGGGGCGTCTCTGGAAACACCATATATTTT.

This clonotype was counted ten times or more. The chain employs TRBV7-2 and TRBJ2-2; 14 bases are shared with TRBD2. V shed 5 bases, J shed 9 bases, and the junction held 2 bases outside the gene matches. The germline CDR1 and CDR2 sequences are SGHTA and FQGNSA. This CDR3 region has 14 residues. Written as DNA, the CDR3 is TGTGCCAGCAGCGGGACTAGCGGGGGCCGGGAGCTGTTTTTT. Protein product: CASSGTSGGRELFF. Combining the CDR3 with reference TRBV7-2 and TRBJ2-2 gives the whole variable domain GAGVSQSPSNKVTEKGKDVELRCDPISGHTALYWYRQSLGQGLEFLIYFQGNSAPDKSGLPSDRFSAERTGGSVSTLTIQRTQQEDSAVYLCASSGTSGGRELFFGEGSRLTVL.

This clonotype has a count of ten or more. CDR3 coding DNA: TGCGCCAGCAGCCAAGATCGGGTGTACGGCGGGGGGGCCCCAAATGAGCAGTTCTTC. It encodes CASSQDRVYGGGAPNEQFF. The V gene is TRBV4-3, the J gene TRBJ2-1; 9 bases match TRBD2. The CDR3 spans 19 residues. The germline CDR1 and CDR2 sequences are LGHNA and YSLEER. J lost 7 bases, V lost 0 bases, and 16 bases had no gene match.

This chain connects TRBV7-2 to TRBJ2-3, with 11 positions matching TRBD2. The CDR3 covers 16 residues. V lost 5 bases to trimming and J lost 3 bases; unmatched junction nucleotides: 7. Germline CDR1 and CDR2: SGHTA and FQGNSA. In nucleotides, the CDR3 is TGTGCCAGCAGCGAGCGACTAGCGGGGATGACAGATACGCAGTATTTT. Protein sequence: CASSERLAGMTDTQYF.

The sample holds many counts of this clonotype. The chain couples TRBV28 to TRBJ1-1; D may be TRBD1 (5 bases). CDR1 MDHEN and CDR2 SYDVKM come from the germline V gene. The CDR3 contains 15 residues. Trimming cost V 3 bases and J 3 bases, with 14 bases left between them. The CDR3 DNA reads TGTGCCAGCAGTTTCCAAAAGGGGAGAGACACTGAAGCTTTCTTT. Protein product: CASSFQKGRDTEAFF.

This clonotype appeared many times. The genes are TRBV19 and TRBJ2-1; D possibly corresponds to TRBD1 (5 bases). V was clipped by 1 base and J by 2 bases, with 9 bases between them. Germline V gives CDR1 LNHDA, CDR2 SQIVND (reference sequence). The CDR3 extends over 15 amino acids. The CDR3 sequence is CASSIGQGTYNEQFF. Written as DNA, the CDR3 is TGTGCCAGTAGTATAGGGCAGGGTACCTACAATGAGCAGTTCTTC. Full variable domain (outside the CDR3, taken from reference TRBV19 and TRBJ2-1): DGGITQSPKYLFRKEGQNVTLSCEQNLNHDAMYWYRQDPGQGLRLIYYSQIVNDFQKGDIAEGYSVSREKKESFPLTVTSAQKNPTAFYLCASSIGQGTYNEQFFGPGTRLTVL.

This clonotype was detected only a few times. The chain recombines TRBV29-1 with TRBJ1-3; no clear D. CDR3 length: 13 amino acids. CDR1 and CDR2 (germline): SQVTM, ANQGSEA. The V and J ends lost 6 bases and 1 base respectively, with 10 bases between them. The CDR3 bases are TGCAGCGTAAACGGACCTTCTGGAAACACCATATATTTT. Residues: CSVNGPSGNTIYF.

This CDR3 reads CASSYSPGQGNSPLHF. The DNA for the CDR3 is TGTGCCAGCAGTTACTCTCCGGGACAGGGTAATTCACCCCTCCACTTT. This chain links TRBV6-6 with TRBJ1-6; 9 bases align to TRBD1. The V gene end was trimmed by 0 bases and the J gene end by 6 bases; junction bases not matched to a gene: 3. The CDR3 contains 16 residues. Germline assignment: CDR1 MNHNY and CDR2 SVGAGI (reference sequence).

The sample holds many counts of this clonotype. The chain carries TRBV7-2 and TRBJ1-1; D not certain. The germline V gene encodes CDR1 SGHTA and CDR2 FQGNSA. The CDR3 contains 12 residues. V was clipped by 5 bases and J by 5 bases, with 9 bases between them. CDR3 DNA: TGTGCCAGCAGCCCAAGCCCGACTGAAGCTTTCTTT. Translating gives CASSPSPTEAFF.

The CDR3: CASRLEGQGLRYGYTF. In nucleotides, the CDR3 is TGTGCCAGCAGGTTGGAAGGACAGGGGTTACGGTATGGCTACACCTTC. V usage is TRBV7-2 and J usage is TRBJ1-2; 9 bases are a match to TRBD1. Trimming cost V 6 bases and J 5 bases; bases outside gene matches: 13. Germline CDR1 and CDR2: SGHTA and FQGNSA. This CDR3 has 16 amino acids.

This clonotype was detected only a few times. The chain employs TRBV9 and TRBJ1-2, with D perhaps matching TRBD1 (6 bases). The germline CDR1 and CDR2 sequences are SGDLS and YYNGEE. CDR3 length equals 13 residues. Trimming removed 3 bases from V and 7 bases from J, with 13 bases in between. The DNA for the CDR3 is TGTGCCAGCAGCGAGGGGGGGACGGCTGGCTACACCTTC. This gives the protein CASSEGGTAGYTF.

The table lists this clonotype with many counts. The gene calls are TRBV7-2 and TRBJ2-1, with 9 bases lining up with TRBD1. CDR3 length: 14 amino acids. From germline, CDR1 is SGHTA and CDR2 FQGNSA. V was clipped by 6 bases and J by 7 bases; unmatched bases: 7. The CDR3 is CASSYRGRFNEQFF. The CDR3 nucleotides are TGTGCCAGCAGTTACAGGGGGCGTTTTAATGAGCAGTTCTTC.

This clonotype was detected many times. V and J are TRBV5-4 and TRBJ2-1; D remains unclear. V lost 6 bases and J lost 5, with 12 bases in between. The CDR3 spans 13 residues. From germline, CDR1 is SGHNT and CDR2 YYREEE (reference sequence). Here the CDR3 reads CASTNVGDNEQFF. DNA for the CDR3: TGTGCCAGCACCAATGTTGGAGACAATGAGCAGTTCTTC.

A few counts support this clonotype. CDR3 loop: CSASTGHPGVEQYF. Here the CDR3 DNA reads TGCAGTGCTAGCACGGGCCATCCAGGGGTCGAGCAGTACTTC. The chain recombines TRBV20-1 with TRBJ2-7; perhaps TRBD1 as D (6 bases). CDR3 length equals 14 residues. The germline V gene has CDR1 DFQATT and CDR2 SNEGSKA (reference sequence). V lost 3 bases and J 6 bases, leaving 18 bases between the germline ends.

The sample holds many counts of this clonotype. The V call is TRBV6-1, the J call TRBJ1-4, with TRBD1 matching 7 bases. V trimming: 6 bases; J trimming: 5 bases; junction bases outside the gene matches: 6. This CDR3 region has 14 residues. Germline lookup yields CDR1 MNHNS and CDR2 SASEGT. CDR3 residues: CASRGRGRNEKLFF. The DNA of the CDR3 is TGTGCCAGCAGGGGTAGGGGGCGAAATGAAAAACTGTTTTTT.

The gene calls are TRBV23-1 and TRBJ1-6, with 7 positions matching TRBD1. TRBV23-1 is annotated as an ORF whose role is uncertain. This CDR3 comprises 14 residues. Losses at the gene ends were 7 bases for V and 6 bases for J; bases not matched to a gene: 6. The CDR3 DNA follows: TGCGCCAGCACTACAGGGGTCTCTAATTCACCCCTCCACTTT. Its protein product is CASTTGVSNSPLHF.

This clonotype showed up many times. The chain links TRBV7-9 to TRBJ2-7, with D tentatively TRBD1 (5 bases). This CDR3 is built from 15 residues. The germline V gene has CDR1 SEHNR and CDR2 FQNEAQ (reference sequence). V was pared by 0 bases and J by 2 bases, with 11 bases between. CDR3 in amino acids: CASSLAGATAYEQYF. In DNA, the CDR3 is TGTGCCAGCAGCTTAGCGGGCGCGACAGCCTACGAGCAGTACTTC.

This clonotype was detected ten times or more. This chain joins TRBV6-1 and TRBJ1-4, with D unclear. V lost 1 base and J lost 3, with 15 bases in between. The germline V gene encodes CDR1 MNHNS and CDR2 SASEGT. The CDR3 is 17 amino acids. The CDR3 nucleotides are TGTGCCAGCAGTGAAGACCCGGGGAGAAGGCCTAATGAAAAACTGTTTTTT. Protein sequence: CASSEDPGRRPNEKLFF.

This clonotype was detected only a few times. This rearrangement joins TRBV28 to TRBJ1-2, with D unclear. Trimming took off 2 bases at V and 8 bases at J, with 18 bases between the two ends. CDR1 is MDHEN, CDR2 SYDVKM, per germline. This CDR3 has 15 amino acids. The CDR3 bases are TGTGCCAGCAGTTTACCCCTAGGACGGCGGCTGGGCTACACCTTC. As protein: CASSLPLGRRLGYTF.

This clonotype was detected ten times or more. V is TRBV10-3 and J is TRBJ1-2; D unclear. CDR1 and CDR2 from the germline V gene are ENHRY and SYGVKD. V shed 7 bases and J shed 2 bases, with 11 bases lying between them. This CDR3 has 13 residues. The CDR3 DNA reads TGTGCCATCACCACAGAGATAAACTATGGCTACACCTTC. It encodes CAITTEINYGYTF.

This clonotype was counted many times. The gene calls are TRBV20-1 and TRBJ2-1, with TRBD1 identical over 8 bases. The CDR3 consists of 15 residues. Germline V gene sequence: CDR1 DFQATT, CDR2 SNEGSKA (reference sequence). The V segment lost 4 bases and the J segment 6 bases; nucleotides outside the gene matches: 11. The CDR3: CSATHPGQALNEQFF. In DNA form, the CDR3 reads TGCAGTGCTACACATCCGGGACAGGCCCTCAATGAGCAGTTCTTC.

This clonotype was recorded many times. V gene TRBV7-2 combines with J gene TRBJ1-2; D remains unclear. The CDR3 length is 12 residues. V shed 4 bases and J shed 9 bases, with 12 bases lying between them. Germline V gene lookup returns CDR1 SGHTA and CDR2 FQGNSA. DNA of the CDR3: TGTGCCAGCAGCTATCCGGGCCAACGCTACACCTTC. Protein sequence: CASSYPGQRYTF.

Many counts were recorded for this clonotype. The DNA for the CDR3 is TGTGCCAGCAGTTGGGGGGACACAAACACCGGGGAGCTGTTTTTT. It is translated as CASSWGDTNTGELFF. The V and J genes are TRBV6-2 or TRBV6-3 and TRBJ2-2; the D call may be TRBD1 or TRBD2 (6 bases each). CDR1 is MNHEY, CDR2 SVGEGT, per germline. Trimming removed 4 bases at V and 2 bases at J, with 11 bases between. This CDR3 is 15 amino acids long.

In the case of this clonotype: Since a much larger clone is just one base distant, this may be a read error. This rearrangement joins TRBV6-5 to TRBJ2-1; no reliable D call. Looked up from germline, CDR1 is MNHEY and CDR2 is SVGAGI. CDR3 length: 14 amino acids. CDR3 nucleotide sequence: TGTGCCCGCAGCCCGCTACTTGTAATCAATGAGCAGTTCTTC. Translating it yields CARSPLLVINEQFF.

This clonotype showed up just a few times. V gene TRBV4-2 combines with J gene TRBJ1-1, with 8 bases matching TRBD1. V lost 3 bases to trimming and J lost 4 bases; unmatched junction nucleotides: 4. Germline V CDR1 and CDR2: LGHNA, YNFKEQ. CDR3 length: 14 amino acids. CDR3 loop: CASSQTGDLTEAFF. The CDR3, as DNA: TGTGCCAGCAGCCAGACAGGGGATCTCACTGAAGCTTTCTTT.